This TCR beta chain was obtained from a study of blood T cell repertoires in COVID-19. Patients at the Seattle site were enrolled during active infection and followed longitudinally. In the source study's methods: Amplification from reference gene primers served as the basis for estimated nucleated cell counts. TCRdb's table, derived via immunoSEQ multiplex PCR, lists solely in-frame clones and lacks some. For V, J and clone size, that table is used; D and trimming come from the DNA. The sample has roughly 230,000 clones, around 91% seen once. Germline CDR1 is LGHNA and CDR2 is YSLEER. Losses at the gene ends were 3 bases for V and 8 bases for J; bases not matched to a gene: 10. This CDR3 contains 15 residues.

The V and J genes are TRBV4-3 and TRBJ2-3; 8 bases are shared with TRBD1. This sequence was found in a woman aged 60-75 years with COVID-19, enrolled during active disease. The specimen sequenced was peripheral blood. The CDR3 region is CASSHGQGLWFTQYF. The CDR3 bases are TGCGCCAGCAGCCATGGACAGGGTCTCTGGTTTACGCAGTATTTT.